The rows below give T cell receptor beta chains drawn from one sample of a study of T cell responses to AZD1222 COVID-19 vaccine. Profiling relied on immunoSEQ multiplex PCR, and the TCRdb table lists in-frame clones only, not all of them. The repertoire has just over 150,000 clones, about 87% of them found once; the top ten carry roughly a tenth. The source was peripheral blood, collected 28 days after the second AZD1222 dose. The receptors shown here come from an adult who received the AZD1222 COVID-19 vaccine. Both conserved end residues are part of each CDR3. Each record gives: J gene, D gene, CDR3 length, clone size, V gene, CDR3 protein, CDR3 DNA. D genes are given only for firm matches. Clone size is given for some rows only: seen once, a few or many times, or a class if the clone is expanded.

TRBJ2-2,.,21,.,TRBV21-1,CASSKVSSCPERTVNTGELFF,TGTGCCAGCAGCAAAGTTTCTAGCTGCCCGGAGCGGACAGTGAACACCGGGGAGCTGTTTTTT
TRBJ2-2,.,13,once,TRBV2,CASRLGHRGELFF,TGTGCCAGCAGGTTGGGACATCGCGGGGAGCTGTTTTTT
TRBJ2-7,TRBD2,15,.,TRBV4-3,CASSQGASGRYEQYF,TGCGCCAGCAGCCAAGGGGCTAGCGGGCGCTACGAGCAGTACTTC
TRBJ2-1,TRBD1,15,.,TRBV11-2,CASTPRGTGEDEQFF,TGTGCCAGCACCCCCAGGGGGACAGGGGAGGACGAGCAGTTCTTC
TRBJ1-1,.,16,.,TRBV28,CASIVGGAGMNTEAFF,TGTGCCAGCATAGTTGGGGGGGCGGGTATGAACACTGAAGCTTTCTTT
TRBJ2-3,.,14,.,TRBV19,CASSPGRRPDTQYF,TGTGCCAGTAGCCCAGGGAGGAGGCCAGATACGCAGTATTTT
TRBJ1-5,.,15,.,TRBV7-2,CASSLAGTGNQPQHF,TGTGCCAGCAGCTTAGCGGGCACAGGGAATCAGCCCCAGCATTTT
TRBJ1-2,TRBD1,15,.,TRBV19,CASSIGGQGAYGYTF,TGTGCCAGTAGTATTGGGGGACAGGGGGCCTATGGCTACACCTTC
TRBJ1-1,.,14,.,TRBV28,CASSLGGANTEAFF,TGTGCCAGCAGTTTAGGGGGGGCGAACACTGAAGCTTTCTTT
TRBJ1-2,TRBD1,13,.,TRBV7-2,CASSQPGQAGYTF,TGTGCCAGCAGCCAACCGGGACAGGCCGGCTACACCTTC
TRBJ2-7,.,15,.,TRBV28,CASSFSGRASYEQYF,TGTGCCAGCAGTTTTAGCGGAAGGGCCTCCTACGAGCAGTACTTC
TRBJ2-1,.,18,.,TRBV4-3,CASSQEGVLGRSYNEQFF,TGCGCCAGCAGCCAAGAAGGGGTCCTAGGCAGATCCTACAATGAGCAGTTCTTC
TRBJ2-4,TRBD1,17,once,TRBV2,CASRPSPGQGSISIQYF,TGTGCCAGCAGGCCCTCTCCCGGACAGGGGTCCATAAGCATTCAGTACTTC
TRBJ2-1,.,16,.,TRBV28,CASSTLRSGLYNEQFF,TGTGCCAGCAGCACCCTACGTTCGGGTCTTTACAATGAGCAGTTCTTC
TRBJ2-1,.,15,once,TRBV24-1,CATSTRRVGSNEQFF,TGTGCCACCAGTACTAGGCGGGTCGGAAGCAATGAGCAGTTCTTC
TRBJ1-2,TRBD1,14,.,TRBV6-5,CASKKPGAGGEHTF,TGTGCCAGCAAAAAACCCGGGGCAGGGGGCGAGCACACCTTC
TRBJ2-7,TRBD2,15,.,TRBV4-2,CASSPHPGGPYEQYF,TGTGCCAGCAGCCCCCATCCGGGAGGGCCGTACGAGCAGTACTTC
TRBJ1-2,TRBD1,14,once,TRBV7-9,CASSLSGQGSGYTF,TGTGCCAGCAGCCTCTCTGGACAGGGATCTGGCTACACCTTC
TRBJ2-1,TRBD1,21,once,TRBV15,CATSSFFRDRGGYGSYNEQFF,TGTGCCACCAGCAGTTTTTTTAGGGACAGGGGAGGTTATGGCTCCTACAATGAGCAGTTCTTC
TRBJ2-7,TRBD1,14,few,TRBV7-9,CASSLLGQGDEQYF,TGTGCCAGCAGCTTACTGGGACAGGGCGACGAGCAGTACTTC
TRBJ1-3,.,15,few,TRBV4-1,CASSQAGGAGNTIYF,TGCGCCAGCAGCCAAGCGGGGGGCGCTGGAAACACCATATATTTT
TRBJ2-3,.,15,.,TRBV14,CASSQLLTRTDTQYF,TGTGCCAGCAGTCAACTTCTGACACGCACAGATACGCAGTATTTT
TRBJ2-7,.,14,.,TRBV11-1,CASSFGGSHYEQYF,TGTGCCAGCAGCTTTGGTGGGTCACACTACGAGCAGTACTTC
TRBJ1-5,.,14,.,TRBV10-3,CAISESGDNQPQHF,TGTGCCATCAGTGAGTCAGGGGACAATCAGCCCCAGCATTTT
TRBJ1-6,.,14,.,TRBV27,CASSLSVYNSPLHF,TGTGCCAGCAGTTTATCTGTCTATAATTCACCCCTCCACTTT
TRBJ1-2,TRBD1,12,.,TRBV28,CASRDRGYGYTF,TGTGCCAGCAGGGACAGGGGGTATGGCTACACCTTC
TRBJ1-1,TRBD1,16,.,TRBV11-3,CASSEGQGAANTEAFF,TGTGCCAGCAGCGAGGGACAGGGGGCTGCGAACACTGAAGCTTTCTTT
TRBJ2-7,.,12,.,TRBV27,CASSLLGNEQYF,TGTGCCAGCAGTTTGTTGGGGAACGAGCAGTACTTC
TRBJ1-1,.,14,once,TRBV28,CASRTSGRDTEAFF,TGTGCCAGCAGAACGTCAGGGAGAGACACTGAAGCTTTCTTT
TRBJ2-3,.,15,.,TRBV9,CASSDRDFTRDTQYF,TGTGCCAGCAGCGACCGGGACTTTACCAGGGATACGCAGTATTTT
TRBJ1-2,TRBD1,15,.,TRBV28,CASTEGGQGGYGYTF,TGTGCCAGCACCGAGGGGGGACAGGGCGGGTATGGCTACACCTTC
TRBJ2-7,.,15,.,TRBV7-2,CASSLSRASSYEQYF,TGTGCCAGCAGCTTAAGCAGGGCTAGCTCCTACGAGCAGTACTTC
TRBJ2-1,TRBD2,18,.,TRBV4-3,CASSQDWASGGLYNEQFF,TGCGCCAGCAGCCAAGATTGGGCTAGCGGGGGTTTATACAATGAGCAGTTCTTC
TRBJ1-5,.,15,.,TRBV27,CASSYGGSSNQPQHF,TGTGCCAGCAGTTACGGGGGGTCGAGCAATCAGCCCCAGCATTTT
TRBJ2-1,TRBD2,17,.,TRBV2,CASSEAYGLAGPREQFF,TGTGCCAGCAGTGAAGCTTACGGACTAGCGGGCCCTAGGGAGCAGTTCTTC
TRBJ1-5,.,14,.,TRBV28,CASSLRRLNQPQHF,TGTGCCAGCAGTTTAAGACGGCTCAATCAGCCCCAGCATTTT
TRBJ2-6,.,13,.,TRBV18,CASSPGGANVLTF,TGTGCCAGCTCACCCGGAGGGGCCAACGTCCTGACTTTC
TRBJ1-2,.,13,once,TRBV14,CASSQQGTYGYTF,TGTGCCAGCAGCCAACAGGGAACCTATGGCTACACCTTC
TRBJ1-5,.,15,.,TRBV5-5,CASSQAGAGNQPQHF,TGTGCCAGCAGCCAAGCAGGGGCTGGCAATCAGCCCCAGCATTTT
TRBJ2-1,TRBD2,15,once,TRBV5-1,CASSSGGSENNEQFF,TGCGCCAGCAGCTCCGGCGGGAGTGAGAACAATGAGCAGTTCTTC
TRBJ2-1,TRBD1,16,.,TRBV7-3,CASSLTTGGKRNEQFF,TGTGCCAGCAGCTTAACGACAGGGGGCAAGAGGAATGAGCAGTTCTTC
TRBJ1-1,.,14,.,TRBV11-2,CASSLEAGNTEAFF,TGTGCCAGCAGCTTAGAGGCCGGGAACACTGAAGCTTTCTTT
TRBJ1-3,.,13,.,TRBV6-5,CASSYNSGNTIYF,TGTGCCAGCAGTTACAACTCTGGAAACACCATATATTTT
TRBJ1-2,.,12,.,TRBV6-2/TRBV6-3,CASSYGAYGYTF,TGTGCCAGCAGTTACGGTGCCTATGGCTACACCTTC
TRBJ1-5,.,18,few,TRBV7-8,CASSLFRSFGDGNQPQHF,TGTGCCAGCAGCTTGTTTCGATCGTTCGGGGACGGCAATCAGCCCCAGCATTTT
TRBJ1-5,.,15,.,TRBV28,CASEREGGSNQPQHF,TGTGCCAGCGAACGGGAGGGGGGGAGCAATCAGCCCCAGCATTTT
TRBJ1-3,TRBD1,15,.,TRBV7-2,CASRPDRGSGNTIYF,TGTGCCAGCAGACCCGACAGGGGCTCTGGAAACACCATATATTTT
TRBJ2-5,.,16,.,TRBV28,CASSLFRGASQETQYF,TGTGCCAGCAGTTTATTTCGGGGGGCATCCCAAGAGACCCAGTACTTC
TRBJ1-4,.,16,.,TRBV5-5,CASSHRTVATNEKLFF,TGTGCCAGCAGCCACCGGACGGTTGCAACTAATGAAAAACTGTTTTTT
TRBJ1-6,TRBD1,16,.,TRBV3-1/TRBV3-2,CASSHAGGSYNSPLHF,TGTGCCAGCAGCCACGCAGGGGGCTCCTATAATTCACCCCTCCACTTT